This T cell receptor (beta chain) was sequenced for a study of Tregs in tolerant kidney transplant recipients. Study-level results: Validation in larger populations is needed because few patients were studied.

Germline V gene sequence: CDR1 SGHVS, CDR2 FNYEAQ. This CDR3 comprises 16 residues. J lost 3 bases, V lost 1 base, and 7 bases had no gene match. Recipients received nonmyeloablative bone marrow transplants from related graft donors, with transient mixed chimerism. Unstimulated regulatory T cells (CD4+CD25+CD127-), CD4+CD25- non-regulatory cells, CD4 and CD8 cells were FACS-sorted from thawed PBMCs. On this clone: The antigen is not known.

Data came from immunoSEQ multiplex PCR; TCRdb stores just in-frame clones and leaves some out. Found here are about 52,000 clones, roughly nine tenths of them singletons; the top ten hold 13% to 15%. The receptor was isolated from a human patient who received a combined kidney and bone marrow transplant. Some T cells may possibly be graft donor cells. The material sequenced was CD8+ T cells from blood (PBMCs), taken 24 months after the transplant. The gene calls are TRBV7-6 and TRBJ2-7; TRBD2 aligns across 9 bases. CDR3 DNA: TGTGCCAGCAGCTTAGTGACTAGCGGAGGTCGCTACGAGCAGTACTTC. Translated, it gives CASSLVTSGGRYEQYF.